These 23 T cell receptor beta chains share one sample of origin, sequenced in a study of T cells in Graves' hyperthyroidism and ophthalmopathy. The investigators amplified TCR beta CDR3 regions from RNA transcripts. An initial round of RT-PCR targeting the TCR CDR3 relied on the HTBI primer set. TCRdb called the multiplex PCR reads again in MiXCR, with one record for every CDR3 protein. The sample records fewer than 650,000 distinct CDR3 sequences, about 15% being singletons. What was sequenced was blood. These receptors originate from a woman in her 40s with Graves' ophthalmopathy.

This clonotype came up many times. The chain joins TRBV6-1 to TRBJ1-5, with D unresolved. Trimming took off 6 bases at V and 3 bases at J, with 9 bases between the two ends. The CDR3 spans 13 residues. The germline V gene has CDR1 MNHNS and CDR2 SASEGT. CDR3 nucleotides: TGTGCCAGCAGCCAGATGAACAATCAGCCCCAGCATTTT. Translation: CASSQMNNQPQHF.

This clonotype occurred a few times. The chain employs TRBV4-3 and TRBJ1-2; 7 bases are a match to TRBD1. Germline V CDR1 and CDR2: LGHNA, YSLEER. J lost 4 bases, V lost 4 bases, and 3 bases had no gene match. The CDR3 is 13 residues long. The chain's CDR3 is CASSPYRGYGYTF. In DNA form, the CDR3 reads TGCGCCAGCAGCCCATACAGGGGCTATGGCTACACCTTC.

Only a few counts were recorded for this clonotype. J is TRBJ1-6 and V is TRBV7-9; D remains unclear. Trimming shortened V by 3 bases and J by 10 bases, and 7 bases separated the two germline ends. Germline CDR1 and CDR2: SEHNR and FQNEAQ (reference sequence). The CDR3 is 12 residues long. The CDR3 region has the DNA TGTGCCAGCAGCTTCGAACACTCACCCCTCCACTTT. It specifies CASSFEHSPLHF.

The V and J genes are TRBV12-3 or TRBV12-4 and TRBJ2-7; 10 nucleotides align to TRBD2. The CDR3 runs 16 residues. With V trimmed by 1 base and J by 0 bases, 3 bases remained unmatched. The CDR3 nucleotides are TGTGCCAGCAGTTTAGTCGGACTAGCGGCCTCCTACGAGCAGTACTTC. Translated, it gives CASSLVGLAASYEQYF.

This clonotype was found a few times. V is TRBV12-3 or TRBV12-4 and J is TRBJ2-2; weak D call: TRBD2 (5 bases). V lost 8 bases and J 0 bases, leaving 13 bases between the germline ends. The CDR3 covers 15 residues. CDR3 loop: CASVFGRANTGELFF. CDR3 bases: TGTGCCAGCGTCTTTGGGCGGGCGAACACCGGGGAGCTGTTTTTT.

This clonotype was recorded only once. CDR3 loop: CASSSQSRYTEAFF. The CDR3 nucleotides are TGTGCCAGCAGCTCACAGTCGAGGTACACTGAAGCTTTCTTT. The chain carries TRBV11-1 and TRBJ1-1; D is ambiguous. This CDR3 spans 14 amino acids. V was trimmed by 4 bases and J by 3 bases, leaving 12 bases between them. Looked up from germline, CDR1 is SGHAT and CDR2 is FQDESV (reference sequence). Full variable domain (outside the CDR3, taken from reference TRBV11-1 and TRBJ1-1): EAEVAQSPRYKITEKSQAVAFWCDPISGHATLYWYRQILGQGPELLVQFQDESVVDDSQLPKDRFSAERLKGVDSTLKIQPAELGDSAMYLCASSSQSRYTEAFFGQGTRLTVV.

This clonotype showed up many times. The V call is TRBV20-1, the J call TRBJ1-5; weak D call: TRBD1 (6 bases). Trimming took off 6 bases at V and 4 bases at J, with 13 bases between the two ends. The CDR3 length is 13 residues. Germline lookup yields CDR1 DFQATT and CDR2 SNEGSKA (reference sequence). CDR3 sequence reads: CSATGTSNQPQHF. The CDR3 nucleotides read TGCAGTGCGACCGGGACAAGTAATCAGCCCCAGCATTTT.

Only a few counts were recorded for this clonotype. The chain uses TRBV7-3 and TRBJ2-2, with D perhaps matching TRBD1 or TRBD2 (5 bases each). V lost 6 bases, J lost 1 base, and 15 bases lay in between. Germline loops: CDR1 SGHTA, CDR2 FQGTGA. The CDR3 is 16 residues long. For the CDR3, the DNA is TGTGCCAGCAGGGGCGCAGGGACGATGAACACCGGGGAGCTGTTTTTT. Translating it yields CASRGAGTMNTGELFF.

This clonotype was seen repeatedly, ten times or more. The chain couples TRBV20-1 to TRBJ2-7, with 11 bases fitting TRBD2. V shed 6 bases and J 5 bases; nucleotides not matched to a gene: 6. Germline assignment: CDR1 DFQATT and CDR2 SNEGSKA (reference sequence). This CDR3 comprises 13 residues. CDR3 nucleotide sequence: TGCAGTGCGGCGACTAGCGGGACCCACGAGCAGTACTTC. Protein sequence: CSAATSGTHEQYF.

This clonotype was observed a few times. This sequence joins TRBV24-1 and TRBJ2-7, with D unresolved. Deletions cut 2 bases from V and 4 bases from J, with 14 bases between. Germline CDR1 KGHDR, CDR2 SFDVKD. The CDR3 is 15 amino acids. CDR3: CATSDSTEGIYEQYF. CDR3 sequence (DNA): TGTGCCACCAGTGATTCCACAGAAGGGATTTACGAGCAGTACTTC.

This clonotype was counted at least ten times. V and J are TRBV11-2 and TRBJ1-3; no clear D. Germline values: CDR1 SGHAT, CDR2 FQNNGV. Trimming took 1 base from V and 9 from J, leaving 7 bases between them. This CDR3 has 12 residues. The CDR3 nucleotides read TGTGCCAGCAGCTTAGCCGACACCACCATATATTTT. This encodes CASSLADTTIYF.

This clonotype was recorded many times. At one end the junction does not follow the germline gene, possibly because of a read error. The V call is TRBV7-7, the J call TRBJ2-5; either TRBD1 or TRBD2 may supply D (5 bases each). The CDR3 has 16 amino acids. Germline-derived CDR1 and CDR2 are SSHAT and FNYEAQ (reference sequence). DNA of the CDR3: TGTGCTAGCAGCTTAGTTCCGGGACCGACTCGGGAGACCCAGTACTTC. Its protein product is CASSLVPGPTRETQYF.

In this sample, this clonotype turned up many times. The J gene is TRBJ2-5, the V gene TRBV27, with D perhaps matching TRBD1 or TRBD2 (5 bases each). Trimming stripped 0 bases from V and 6 bases from J, with 11 bases between. This CDR3 region has 14 residues. The germline V gene has CDR1 MNHEY and CDR2 SMNVEV (reference sequence). CDR3: CASSLSGVQKTQYF. Here the CDR3 DNA reads TGTGCCAGCAGTTTATCGGGGGTTCAGAAGACCCAGTACTTC.

Ten or more counts support this clonotype. V gene TRBV29-1 combines with J gene TRBJ1-1; possibly TRBD1 for D (5 bases). The V gene's germline CDR1 is SQVTM and CDR2 ANQGSEA. The CDR3 extends over 14 amino acids. V lost 8 bases, J lost 4 bases, and 20 bases lay in between. CDR3 residues: CSTNRGTPGTEAFF. In DNA form, the CDR3 reads TGCAGCACCAACCGGGGGACGCCCGGCACTGAAGCTTTCTTT.

The V call is TRBV5-1, the J call TRBJ2-2; 10 bases fit TRBD2. Germline values: CDR1 SGHRS, CDR2 YFSETQ. The CDR3 consists of 14 residues. V trimming: 3 bases; J trimming: 10 bases; junction bases outside the gene matches: 6. Here the CDR3 DNA reads TGCGCCAGCAGCTCCGAGCTAGCGGGAGCGGAGCTGTTTTTT. This codes for CASSSELAGAELFF.

Details on this clonotype: Just one base apart from a much larger clone, this may be a read error. The genes are TRBV27 and TRBJ1-1, with 8 bases lining up with TRBD1. This CDR3 is built from 14 residues. CDR1 and CDR2 from the germline V gene are MNHEY and SMNVEV (reference sequence). CDR3 DNA: TGTTCCAGCAGGACGACAGGGGTGTTCACTGAAGCTTTCTTT. It codes for CSSRTTGVFTEAFF.

This clonotype has at least ten counts. A read error may produce the germline difference seen at one junction end. The rearrangement joins TRBV5-1 to TRBJ2-5, with 9 bases matching TRBD1. This CDR3 is 14 amino acids long. Germline assignment: CDR1 SGHRS and CDR2 YFSETQ. CDR3 DNA sequence: TGTGCCAGCAGTTCGGGACAGGGAGGGGAGACCCAGTACTTC. Translation gives CASSSGQGGETQYF.

This clonotype was detected many times. V is TRBV6-1 and J is TRBJ2-7; D remains ambiguous. This CDR3 is 14 amino acids long. Trimming took off 6 bases at V and 1 base at J, with 13 bases between the two ends. Germline loops: CDR1 MNHNS, CDR2 SASEGT. CDR3 coding DNA: TGTGCCAGCAGCTCCCCAGCGATTTCCTACGAGCAGTACTTC. Amino acid sequence: CASSSPAISYEQYF.

In this sample, this clonotype turned up many times. The chain is built from TRBV29-1 and TRBJ2-7; the D call may be TRBD1 or TRBD2 (5 bases each). The germline CDR1 and CDR2 sequences are SQVTM and ANQGSEA. The V and J ends lost 6 bases and 5 bases respectively, with 8 bases between them. The CDR3 runs to 10 residues. The chain's CDR3 is CSVGTDEQYF. The CDR3 DNA reads TGCAGCGTAGGGACGGACGAGCAGTACTTC.

This clonotype was seen repeatedly, ten times or more. V gene TRBV5-1 combines with J gene TRBJ1-5; a possible D gene is TRBD1 (5 bases). The V end was cut by 3 bases, the J end by 1 base, with 11 bases between. Germline assignment: CDR1 SGHRS and CDR2 YFSETQ. The CDR3 length is 15 residues. In DNA form, the CDR3 reads TGCGCCAGCAGCTACCTTGGGGGAAGCAATCAGCCCCAGCATTTT. Translated: CASSYLGGSNQPQHF. Using reference TRBV5-1 and TRBJ1-5 for the parts outside the CDR3, the full variable domain is KAGVTQTPRYLIKTRGQQVTLSCSPISGHRSVSWYQQTPGQGLQFLFEYFSETQRNKGNFPGRFSGRQFSNSRSEMNVSTLELGDSALYLCASSYLGGSNQPQHFGDGTRLSIL.

This clonotype occurred many times. This chain connects TRBV29-1 to TRBJ2-7, with 9 bases lining up with TRBD1. Germline CDR1 SQVTM, CDR2 ANQGSEA. The CDR3 runs to 14 residues. Losses at the gene ends were 6 bases for V and 1 base for J; bases not matched to a gene: 7. CDR3 DNA sequence: TGCAGCGTGAGGGGGACAGGGAGGTCCTACGAGCAGTACTTC. Protein product: CSVRGTGRSYEQYF.

In this sample, this clonotype turned up a few times. The V call is TRBV5-1, the J call TRBJ1-1; D not certain. From germline, CDR1 is SGHRS and CDR2 YFSETQ. The CDR3 contains 14 residues. The V end lost 3 bases, the J end lost 1 base, and 10 bases lay between the germline ends. The CDR3 reads CASSSYDTNTEAFF. CDR3 DNA: TGCGCCAGCAGCTCCTACGACACGAACACTGAAGCTTTCTTT.

This rearrangement joins TRBV4-1 to TRBJ1-2; D is perhaps TRBD1 (6 bases). The CDR3 consists of 18 residues. V was shortened by 0 bases and J by 6 bases, with 23 bases between the two germline ends. CDR1 is MGHRA and CDR2 is YSYEKL in the germline V gene. The CDR3 bases are TGCGCCAGCAGCCAAGATACGACAGGCGCGACTGTTTCAGATGGCTACACCTTC. Translation: CASSQDTTGATVSDGYTF.